This paragraph covers one TCR beta chain sequence. A CD45RA+ naive subset and a CD45RA-negative memory subset were split from CD4+ cells. The CDR3 consists of 13 residues. After removal of 4 bases from V and 6 bases from J, the junction contained 2 bases not matched to a gene. Germline CDR1 MNHEY, CDR2 SMNVEV (reference sequence). The sample comes from a study of shared clonotypes between healthy human individuals. Here immunoSEQ multiplex PCR was the method, and the copy in TCRdb shows in-frame clones only, minus some. The sample yields some 2.3 million clones, just over 90% seen once. The sequence was collected from a man aged 18 to 30 in good health. Some clones in this sample may be carry-over from other donors' samples. This sequence joins TRBV27 and TRBJ1-5; 8 bases fit TRBD1. Sequenced material: naive CD4+ T cells from PBMCs. Described subset: CD45RA+ positively selected. The CDR3 protein is CASSSRGRQPQHF. CDR3 bases: TGTGCCAGCAGTTCCAGGGGGCGTCAGCCCCAGCATTTT.